One TCR beta chain is described in this entry. The antigen is not known. Germline CDR1 is SGHVS and CDR2 is FQNEAQ. Deletions cut 5 bases from V and 7 bases from J, with 26 bases between. The CDR3 is made up of 17 amino acids. This record comes from a study of shared clonotypes between healthy human individuals. Overall study findings and caveats: Sorted-subset samples were not fully sequenced, rarefaction indicated.

Sequenced by immunoSEQ multiplex PCR; TCRdb stores in-frame clones only, minus some. The repertoire has about 2,500,000 clones, more than 90% of them found once; the top ten carry 0.11% to 0.15%. The sequence came from a man aged 18-30 years in good health. V usage is TRBV7-8 and J usage is TRBJ1-2; no clear D gene. The sample taken for sequencing was naive CD4+ T cells sorted from blood. Subset: CD45RA+ positively selected. CDR3 DNA: TGTGCCAGCAGCCCCCGACCAGGCTCATGGATTACCTCTGGCTACACCTTC. This encodes CASSPRPGSWITSGYTF.